This TCR beta chain was documented in a study of cytomegalovirus exposure and HLA in healthy donors. Study results and limitations: As a later analysis showed, a missense DCLRE1C variant was linked to trimming of TCR beta V- and J-genes. It was likely that a cluster of highly shared sequence variants was a sequencing artifact. Owing to their indistinguishability, certain V segments, notably TRBV6-2 and TRBV6-3, were excluded. No immune exposure information besides CMV serostatus was available.

Unmatched junction bases numbered 7, after V lost 2 bases and J lost 1 base. Germline CDR1 reads MRHNA; CDR2 reads SNTAGT. The CDR3 covers 16 residues. The primer mix had 60 Vbeta and 13 Jbeta primers. Using immunoSEQ multiplex PCR, the repertoire was profiled, and TCRdb retains in-frame clones only, with some absent. This table holds tens of thousands of clones, over 70% found once. Turning to this clone: Antigen unknown.

The chain links TRBV6-4 to TRBJ1-1; 7 bases fit TRBD1. This receptor was obtained from a man over 45 in good health and CMV-seronegative. The sample comprised PBMCs. The CDR3 spells CASSDPRQGQNTEAFF. CDR3 nucleotide sequence: TGTGCCAGCAGTGACCCAAGACAGGGACAGAACACTGAAGCTTTCTTT.